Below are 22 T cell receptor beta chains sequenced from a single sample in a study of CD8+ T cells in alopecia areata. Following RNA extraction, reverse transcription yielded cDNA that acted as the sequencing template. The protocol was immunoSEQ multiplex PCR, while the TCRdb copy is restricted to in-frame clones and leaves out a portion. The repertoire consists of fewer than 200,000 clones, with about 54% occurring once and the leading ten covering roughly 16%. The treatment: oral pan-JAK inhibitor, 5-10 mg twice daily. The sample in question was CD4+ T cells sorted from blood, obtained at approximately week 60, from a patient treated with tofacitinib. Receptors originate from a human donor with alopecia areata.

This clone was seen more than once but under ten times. CDR3 protein: CASSSTDTEAFF. Written as DNA, the CDR3 is TGCGCCAGCAGCTCGACGGACACTGAAGCTTTCTTT. V and J are TRBV5-1 and TRBJ1-1; D uncertain. Germline assignment: CDR1 SGHRS and CDR2 YFSETQ. Deletions cut 3 bases from V and 3 bases from J, with 6 bases between. The CDR3 totals 12 residues. Based on the CDR3 plus reference TRBV5-1 and TRBJ1-1, the full variable domain is KAGVTQTPRYLIKTRGQQVTLSCSPISGHRSVSWYQQTPGQGLQFLFEYFSETQRNKGNFPGRFSGRQFSNSRSEMNVSTLELGDSALYLCASSSTDTEAFFGQGTRLTVV.

DNA of the CDR3: TGTGCCAGCTCTTGGAGAACATCTAGCACAGATACGCAGTATTTT. Amino acid sequence: CASSWRTSSTDTQYF. The chain joins TRBV2 to TRBJ2-3; unclear D gene. Trimming shortened V by 8 bases and J by 0 bases, and 15 bases separated the two germline ends. The germline V gene has CDR1 SNHLY and CDR2 FYNNEI. CDR3 size: 15 residues.

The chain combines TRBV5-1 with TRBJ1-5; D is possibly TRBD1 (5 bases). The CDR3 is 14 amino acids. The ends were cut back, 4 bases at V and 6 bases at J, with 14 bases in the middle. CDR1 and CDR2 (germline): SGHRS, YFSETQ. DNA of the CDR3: TGCGCCAGCAGCGTTGGGCAGGGAACTCAGCCCCAGCATTTT. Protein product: CASSVGQGTQPQHF.

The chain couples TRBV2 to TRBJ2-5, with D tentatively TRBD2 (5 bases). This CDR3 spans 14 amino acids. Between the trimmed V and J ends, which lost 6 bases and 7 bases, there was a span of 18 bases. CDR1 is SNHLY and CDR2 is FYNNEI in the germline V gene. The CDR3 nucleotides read TGTGCCAGCAGCGGAGACGGGGTTCGAGGGACCCAGTACTTC. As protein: CASSGDGVRGTQYF.

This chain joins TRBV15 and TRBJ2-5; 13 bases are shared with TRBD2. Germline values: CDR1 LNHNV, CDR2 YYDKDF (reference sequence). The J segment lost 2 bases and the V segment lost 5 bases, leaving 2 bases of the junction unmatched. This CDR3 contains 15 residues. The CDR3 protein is CATSLLAGGQETQYF. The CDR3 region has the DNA TGTGCCACCAGCTTACTAGCGGGGGGGCAAGAGACCCAGTACTTC.

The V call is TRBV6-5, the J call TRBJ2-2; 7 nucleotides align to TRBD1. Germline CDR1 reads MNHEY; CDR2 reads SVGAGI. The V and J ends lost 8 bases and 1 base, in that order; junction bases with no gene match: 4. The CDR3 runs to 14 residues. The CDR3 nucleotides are TGTGCCAGCCGGGGACAGCTGAACACCGGGGAGCTGTTTTTT. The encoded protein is CASRGQLNTGELFF.

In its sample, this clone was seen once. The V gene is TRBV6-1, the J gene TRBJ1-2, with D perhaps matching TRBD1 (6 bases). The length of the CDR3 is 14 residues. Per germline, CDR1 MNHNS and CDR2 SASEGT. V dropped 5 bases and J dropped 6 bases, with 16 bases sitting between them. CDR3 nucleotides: TGTGCCAGCAGTCCAGAACAGGGAAGGCATGGCTACACCTTC. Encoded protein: CASSPEQGRHGYTF.

CDR3 amino acids: CASTSRAGELFF. The DNA for the CDR3 is TGTGCCAGCACCTCACGGGCCGGGGAGCTGTTTTTT. This chain joins TRBV27 and TRBJ2-2; D is unclear. CDR3 size: 12 residues. Trimming removed 7 bases from V and 6 bases from J, with 9 bases in between. Germline V gives CDR1 MNHEY, CDR2 SMNVEV (reference sequence).

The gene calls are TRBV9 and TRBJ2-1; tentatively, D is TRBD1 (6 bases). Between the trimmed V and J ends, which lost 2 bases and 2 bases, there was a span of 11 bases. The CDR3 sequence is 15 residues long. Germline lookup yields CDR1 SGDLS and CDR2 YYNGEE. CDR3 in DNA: TGTGCCAGCAGCGTTACAGGGACCCCCTACAATGAGCAGTTCTTC. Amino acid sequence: CASSVTGTPYNEQFF.

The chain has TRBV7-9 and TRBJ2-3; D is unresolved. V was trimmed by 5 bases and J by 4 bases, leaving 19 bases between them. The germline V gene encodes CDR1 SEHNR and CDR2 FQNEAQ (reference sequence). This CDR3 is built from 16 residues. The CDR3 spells CASSHDWPRPADTQYF. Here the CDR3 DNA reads TGTGCCAGCAGCCACGACTGGCCGCGCCCGGCAGATACGCAGTATTTT.

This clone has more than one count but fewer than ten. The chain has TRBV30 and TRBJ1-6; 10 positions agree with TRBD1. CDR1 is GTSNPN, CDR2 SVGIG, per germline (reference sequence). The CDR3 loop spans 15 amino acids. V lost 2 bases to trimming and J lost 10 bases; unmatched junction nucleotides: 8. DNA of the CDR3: TGTGCCTGGAGTCGCCGGGACAGGGGTTGGTCACCCCTCCACTTT. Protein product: CAWSRRDRGWSPLHF.

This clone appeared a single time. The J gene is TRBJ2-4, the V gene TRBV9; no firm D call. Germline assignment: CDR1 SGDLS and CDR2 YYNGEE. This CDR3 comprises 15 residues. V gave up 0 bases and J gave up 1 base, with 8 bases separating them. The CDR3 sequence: CASSVAAEAKNIQYF. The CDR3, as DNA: TGTGCCAGCAGCGTAGCCGCTGAGGCCAAAAACATTCAGTACTTC. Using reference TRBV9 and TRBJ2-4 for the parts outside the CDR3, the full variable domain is DSGVTQTPKHLITATGQRVTLRCSPRSGDLSVYWYQQSLDQGLQFLIQYYNGEERAKGNILERFSAQQFPDLHSELNLSSLELGDSALYFCASSVAAEAKNIQYFGAGTRLSVL.

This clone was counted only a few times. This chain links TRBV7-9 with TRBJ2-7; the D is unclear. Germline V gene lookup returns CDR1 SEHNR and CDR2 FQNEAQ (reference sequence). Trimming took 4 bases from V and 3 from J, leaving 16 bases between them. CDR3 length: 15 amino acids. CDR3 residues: CASSSPLDGRYEQYF. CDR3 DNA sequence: TGTGCCAGCAGCTCCCCGTTGGACGGCCGCTACGAGCAGTACTTC.

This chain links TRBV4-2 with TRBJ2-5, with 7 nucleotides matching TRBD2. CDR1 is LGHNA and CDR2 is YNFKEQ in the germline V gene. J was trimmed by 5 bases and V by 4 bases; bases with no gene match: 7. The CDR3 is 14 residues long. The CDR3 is CASSRGGPSETQYF. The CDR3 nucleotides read TGTGCCAGCAGCCGGGGGGGACCGTCGGAGACCCAGTACTTC.

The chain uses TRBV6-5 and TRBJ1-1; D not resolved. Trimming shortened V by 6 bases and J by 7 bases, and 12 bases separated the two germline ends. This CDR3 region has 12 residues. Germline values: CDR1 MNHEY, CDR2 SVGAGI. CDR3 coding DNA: TGTGCCAGCAGCGTCCTGTGGGGTGAAGCTTTCTTT. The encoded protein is CASSVLWGEAFF.

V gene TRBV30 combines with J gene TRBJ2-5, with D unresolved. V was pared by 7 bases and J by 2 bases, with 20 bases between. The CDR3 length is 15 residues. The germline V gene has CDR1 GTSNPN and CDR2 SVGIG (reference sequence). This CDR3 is CASQRGPASQETQYF. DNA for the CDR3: TGTGCCTCCCAAAGAGGACCGGCGAGTCAAGAGACCCAGTACTTC.

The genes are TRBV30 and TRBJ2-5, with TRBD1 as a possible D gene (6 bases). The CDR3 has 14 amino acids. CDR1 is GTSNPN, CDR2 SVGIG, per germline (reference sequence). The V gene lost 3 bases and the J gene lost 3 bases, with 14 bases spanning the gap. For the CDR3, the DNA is TGTGCCTGGAGGATCCCCGGGACAAAAGAGACCCAGTACTTC. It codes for CAWRIPGTKETQYF.

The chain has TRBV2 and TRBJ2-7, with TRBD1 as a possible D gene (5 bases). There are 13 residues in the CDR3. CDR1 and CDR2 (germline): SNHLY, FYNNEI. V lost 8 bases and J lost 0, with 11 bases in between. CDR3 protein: CASSGLTSYEQYF. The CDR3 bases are TGTGCCAGCTCAGGGCTGACCTCCTACGAGCAGTACTTC.

The CDR3, as DNA: TGTGCCAGCAGCTCACTGCAATTACTACCCGCCTACGAGCAGTACTTC. Translation gives CASSSLQLLPAYEQYF. The chain couples TRBV7-9 to TRBJ2-7; D ambiguous. Germline CDR1 is SEHNR and CDR2 is FQNEAQ (reference sequence). The CDR3 spans 16 residues. V lost 4 bases and J 2 bases, leaving 18 bases between the germline ends.

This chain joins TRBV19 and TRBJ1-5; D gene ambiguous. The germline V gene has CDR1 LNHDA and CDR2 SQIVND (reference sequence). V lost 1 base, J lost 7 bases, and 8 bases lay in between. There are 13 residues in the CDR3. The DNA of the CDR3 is TGTGCCAGTAGTATAGTCCCTGGACAGCCCCAGCATTTT. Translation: CASSIVPGQPQHF. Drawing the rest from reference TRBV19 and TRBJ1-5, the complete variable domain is DGGITQSPKYLFRKEGQNVTLSCEQNLNHDAMYWYRQDPGQGLRLIYYSQIVNDFQKGDIAEGYSVSREKKESFPLTVTSAQKNPTAFYLCASSIVPGQPQHFGDGTRLSIL.

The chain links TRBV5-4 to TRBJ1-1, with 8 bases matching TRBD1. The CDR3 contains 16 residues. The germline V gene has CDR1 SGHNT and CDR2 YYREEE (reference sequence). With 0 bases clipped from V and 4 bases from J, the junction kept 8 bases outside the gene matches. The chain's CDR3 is CASSLGTQGVTTEAFF. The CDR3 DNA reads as TGTGCCAGCAGCTTGGGTACACAGGGGGTGACCACTGAAGCTTTCTTT.

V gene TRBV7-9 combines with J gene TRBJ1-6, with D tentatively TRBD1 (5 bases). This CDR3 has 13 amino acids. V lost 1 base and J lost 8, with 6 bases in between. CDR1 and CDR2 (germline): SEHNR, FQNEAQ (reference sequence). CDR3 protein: CASSLVGDSPLHF. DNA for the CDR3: TGTGCCAGCAGCTTAGTGGGGGATTCACCCCTCCACTTT.